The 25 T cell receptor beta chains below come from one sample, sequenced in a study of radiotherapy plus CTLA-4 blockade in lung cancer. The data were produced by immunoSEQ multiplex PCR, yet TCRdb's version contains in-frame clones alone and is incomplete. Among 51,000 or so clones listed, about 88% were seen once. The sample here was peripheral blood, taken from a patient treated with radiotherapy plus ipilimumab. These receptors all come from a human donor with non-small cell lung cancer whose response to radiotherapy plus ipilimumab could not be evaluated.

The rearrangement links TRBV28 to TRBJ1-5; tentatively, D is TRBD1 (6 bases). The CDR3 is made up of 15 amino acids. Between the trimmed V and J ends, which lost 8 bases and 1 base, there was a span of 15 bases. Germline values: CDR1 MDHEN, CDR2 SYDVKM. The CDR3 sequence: CASGSTQGSNQPQHF. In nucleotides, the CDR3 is TGTGCCAGCGGGTCAACACAGGGAAGCAATCAGCCCCAGCATTTT.

The CDR3 reads CASSPRRGTNEKLFF. The CDR3 DNA follows: TGTGCCAGCTCACCACGCCGGGGAACTAATGAAAAACTGTTTTTT. The chain uses TRBV18 and TRBJ1-4; D ambiguous. Germline CDR1 reads KGHSH; CDR2 reads LQKENI. V lost 1 base and J lost 1, with 7 bases in between. The CDR3 totals 15 residues.

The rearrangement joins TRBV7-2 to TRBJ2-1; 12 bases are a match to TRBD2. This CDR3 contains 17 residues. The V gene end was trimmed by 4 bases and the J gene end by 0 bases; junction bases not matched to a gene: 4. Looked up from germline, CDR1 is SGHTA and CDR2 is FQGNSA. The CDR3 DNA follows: TGTGCCAGCAGCTCCGGGACTAGCGGGCCCTCCTACAATGAGCAGTTCTTC. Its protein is CASSSGTSGPSYNEQFF. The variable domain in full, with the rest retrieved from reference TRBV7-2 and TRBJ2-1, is GAGVSQSPSNKVTEKGKDVELRCDPISGHTALYWYRQSLGQGLEFLIYFQGNSAPDKSGLPSDRFSAERTGGSVSTLTIQRTQQEDSAVYLCASSSGTSGPSYNEQFFGPGTRLTVL.

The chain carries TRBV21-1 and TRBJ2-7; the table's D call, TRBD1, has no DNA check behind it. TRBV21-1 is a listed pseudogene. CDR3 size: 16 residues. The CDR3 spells CASSKGNKGGQDEQYF. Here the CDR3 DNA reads TGTGCCAGCAGCAAAGGAAATAAAGGGGGCCAAGACGAGCAGTACTTC.

The chain's CDR3 is CASSIGGAASGNTIYF. In nucleotides, the CDR3 is TGTGCCAGTAGTATTGGTGGGGCGGCCTCTGGAAACACCATATATTTT. This sequence joins TRBV19 and TRBJ1-3, with D possibly matching TRBD1 (5 bases). CDR3 length: 16 residues. V shed 3 bases and J shed 0 bases, with 12 bases lying between them. Germline V gene sequence: CDR1 LNHDA, CDR2 SQIVND (reference sequence).

CDR3 protein: CASSIGQRGNEQFF. The DNA for the CDR3 is TGTGCCAGTAGTATAGGGCAGAGAGGGAATGAGCAGTTCTTC. J is TRBJ2-1 and V is TRBV19; D possibly corresponds to TRBD2 (5 bases). Between the trimmed V and J ends, which lost 1 base and 7 bases, there was a span of 11 bases. The CDR3 spans 14 residues. Germline assignment: CDR1 LNHDA and CDR2 SQIVND (reference sequence).

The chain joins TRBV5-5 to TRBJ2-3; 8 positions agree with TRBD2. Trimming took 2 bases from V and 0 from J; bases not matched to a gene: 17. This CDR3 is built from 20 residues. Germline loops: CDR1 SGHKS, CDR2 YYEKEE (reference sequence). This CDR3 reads CASSLGPFAGGLSSTDTQYF. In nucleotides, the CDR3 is TGTGCCAGCAGCTTAGGTCCCTTTGCGGGAGGACTCTCTAGCACAGATACGCAGTATTTT.

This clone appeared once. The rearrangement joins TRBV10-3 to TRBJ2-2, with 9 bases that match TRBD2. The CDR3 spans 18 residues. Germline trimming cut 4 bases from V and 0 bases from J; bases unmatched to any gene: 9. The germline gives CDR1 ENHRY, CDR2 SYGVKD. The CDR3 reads CAISVASGDPANTGELFF. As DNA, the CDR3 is TGTGCCATCAGTGTCGCTAGCGGGGATCCCGCGAACACCGGGGAGCTGTTTTTT.

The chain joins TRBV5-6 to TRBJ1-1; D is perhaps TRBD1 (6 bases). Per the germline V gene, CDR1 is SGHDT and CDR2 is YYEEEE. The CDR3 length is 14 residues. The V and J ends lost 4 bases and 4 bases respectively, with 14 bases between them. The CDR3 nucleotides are TGTGCCAGCAGCAACTTCCGAGGGGGCACTGAAGCTTTCTTT. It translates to CASSNFRGGTEAFF.

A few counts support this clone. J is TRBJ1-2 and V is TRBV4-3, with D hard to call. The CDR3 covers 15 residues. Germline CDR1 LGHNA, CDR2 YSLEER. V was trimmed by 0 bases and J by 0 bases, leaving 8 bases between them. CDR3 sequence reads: CASSQDAQANYGYTF. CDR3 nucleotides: TGCGCCAGCAGCCAAGATGCCCAGGCTAACTATGGCTACACCTTC.

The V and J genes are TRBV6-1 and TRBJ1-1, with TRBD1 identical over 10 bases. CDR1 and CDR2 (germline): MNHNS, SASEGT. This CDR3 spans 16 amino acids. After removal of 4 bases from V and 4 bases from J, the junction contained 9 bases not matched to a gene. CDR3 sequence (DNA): TGTGCCAGCAGTGCCGGGACAGGGGCTTCGGGCACTGAAGCTTTCTTT. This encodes CASSAGTGASGTEAFF.

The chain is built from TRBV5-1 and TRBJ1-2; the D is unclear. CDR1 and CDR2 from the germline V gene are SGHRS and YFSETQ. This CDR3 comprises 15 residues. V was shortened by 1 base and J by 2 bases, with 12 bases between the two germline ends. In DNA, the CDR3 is TGCGCCAGCAGCTTGTCCACTACCGAGAACTATGGCTACACCTTC. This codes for CASSLSTTENYGYTF.

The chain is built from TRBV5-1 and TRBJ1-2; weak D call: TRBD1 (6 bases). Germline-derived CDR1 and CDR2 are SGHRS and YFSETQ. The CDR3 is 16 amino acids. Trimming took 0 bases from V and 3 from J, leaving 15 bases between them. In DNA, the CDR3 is TGCGCCAGCAGCTTGGATACAGGGTTCCCCTACTATGGCTACACCTTC. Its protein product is CASSLDTGFPYYGYTF.

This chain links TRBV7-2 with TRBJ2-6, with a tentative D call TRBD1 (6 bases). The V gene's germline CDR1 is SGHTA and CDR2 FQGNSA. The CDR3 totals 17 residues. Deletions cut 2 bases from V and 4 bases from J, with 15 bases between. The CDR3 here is CASSLRTGTYGANVLTF. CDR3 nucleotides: TGTGCCAGCAGCTTAAGAACAGGGACATACGGGGCCAACGTCCTGACTTTC.

The CDR3 is CASSLIAGGRGYEQYF. The CDR3 nucleotides read TGTGCCAGCAGTTTAATAGCGGGAGGGAGGGGCTACGAGCAGTACTTC. V and J are TRBV28 and TRBJ2-7; 11 bases line up with TRBD2. Germline loops: CDR1 MDHEN, CDR2 SYDVKM. CDR3 length equals 16 residues. V lost 2 bases and J lost 3; bases outside the gene matches: 6. Variable domain in full (rest from reference TRBV28 and TRBJ2-7): DVKVTQSSRYLVKRTGEKVFLECVQDMDHENMFWYRQDPGLGLRLIYFSYDVKMKEKGDIPEGYSVSREKKERFSLILESASTNQTSMYLCASSLIAGGRGYEQYFGPGTRLTVT.

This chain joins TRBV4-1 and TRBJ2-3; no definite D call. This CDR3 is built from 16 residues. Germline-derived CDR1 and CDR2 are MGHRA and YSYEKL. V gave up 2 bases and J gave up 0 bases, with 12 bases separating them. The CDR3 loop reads CASSQSVGSSTDTQYF. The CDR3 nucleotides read TGCGCCAGCAGCCAATCAGTGGGCAGCAGCACAGATACGCAGTATTTT.

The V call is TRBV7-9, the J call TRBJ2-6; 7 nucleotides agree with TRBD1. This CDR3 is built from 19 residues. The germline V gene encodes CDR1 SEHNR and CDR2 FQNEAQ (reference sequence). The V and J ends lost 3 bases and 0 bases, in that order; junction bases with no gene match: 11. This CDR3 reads CASSFNVGQVTSGANVLTF. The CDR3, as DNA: TGTGCCAGCAGCTTTAACGTAGGACAGGTTACCTCTGGGGCCAACGTCCTGACTTTC.

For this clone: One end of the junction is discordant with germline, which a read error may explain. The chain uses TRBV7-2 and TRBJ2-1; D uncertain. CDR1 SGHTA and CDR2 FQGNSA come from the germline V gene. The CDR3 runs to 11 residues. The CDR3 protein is CASSLYHEQFF. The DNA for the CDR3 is TGTGCCAGCAGCCTCTACCATGAGCAGTTCTTC.

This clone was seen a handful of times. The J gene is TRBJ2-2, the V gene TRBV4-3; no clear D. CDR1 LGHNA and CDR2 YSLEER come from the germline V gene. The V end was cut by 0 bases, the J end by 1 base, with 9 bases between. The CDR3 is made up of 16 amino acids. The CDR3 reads CASSQELRLNTGELFF. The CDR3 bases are TGCGCCAGCAGCCAAGAACTCAGGCTGAACACCGGGGAGCTGTTTTTT.

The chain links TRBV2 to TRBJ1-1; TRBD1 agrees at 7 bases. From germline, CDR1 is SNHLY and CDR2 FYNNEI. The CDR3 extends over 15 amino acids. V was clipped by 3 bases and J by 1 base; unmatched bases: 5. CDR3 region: CASSERDSQNTEAFF. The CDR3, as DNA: TGTGCCAGCAGTGAGCGGGACAGCCAGAACACTGAAGCTTTCTTT.

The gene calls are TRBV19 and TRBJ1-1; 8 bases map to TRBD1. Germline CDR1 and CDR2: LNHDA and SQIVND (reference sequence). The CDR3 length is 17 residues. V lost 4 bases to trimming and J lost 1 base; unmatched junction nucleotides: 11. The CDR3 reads CASSNLYRQGTNTEAFF. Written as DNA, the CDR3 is TGTGCCAGTAGTAACCTATACCGACAGGGGACGAACACTGAAGCTTTCTTT.

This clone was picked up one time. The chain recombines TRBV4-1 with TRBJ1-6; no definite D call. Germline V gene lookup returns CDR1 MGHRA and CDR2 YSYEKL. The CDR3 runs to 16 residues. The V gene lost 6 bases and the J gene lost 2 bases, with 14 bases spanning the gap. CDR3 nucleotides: TGCGCCAGCAGGATGAACACGGCGGCCTATAATTCACCCCTCCACTTT. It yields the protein CASRMNTAAYNSPLHF.

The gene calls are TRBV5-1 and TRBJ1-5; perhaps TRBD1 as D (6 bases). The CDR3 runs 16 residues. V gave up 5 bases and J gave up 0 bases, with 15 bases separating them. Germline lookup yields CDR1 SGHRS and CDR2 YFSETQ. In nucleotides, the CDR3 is TGCGCCAGCAGACCTGGACAGACCGATAGCAATCAGCCCCAGCATTTT. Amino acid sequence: CASRPGQTDSNQPQHF.

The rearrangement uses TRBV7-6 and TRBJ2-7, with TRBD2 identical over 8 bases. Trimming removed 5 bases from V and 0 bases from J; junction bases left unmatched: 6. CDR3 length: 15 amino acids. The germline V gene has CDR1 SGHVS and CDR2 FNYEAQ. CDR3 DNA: TGTGCCAGCAGCCGGAGCGGGGGTAGCTCCTACGAGCAGTACTTC. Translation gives CASSRSGGSSYEQYF. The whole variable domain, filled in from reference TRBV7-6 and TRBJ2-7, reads GAGVSQSPRYKVTKRGQDVALRCDPISGHVSLYWYRQALGQGPEFLTYFNYEAQQDKSGLPNDRFSAERPEGSISTLTIQRTEQRDSAMYRCASSRSGGSSYEQYFGPGTRLTVT.

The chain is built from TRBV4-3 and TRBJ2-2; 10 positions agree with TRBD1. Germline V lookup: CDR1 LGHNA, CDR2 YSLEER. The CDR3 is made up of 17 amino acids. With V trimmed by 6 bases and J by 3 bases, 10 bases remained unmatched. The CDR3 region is CASRSSSGTGDTGELFF. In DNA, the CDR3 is TGCGCCAGCAGATCAAGTTCCGGGACAGGGGACACCGGGGAGCTGTTTTTT.